This passage covers 21 T cell receptor beta chains from one sample sequenced in a study of blood T cell repertoires in COVID-19. Repertoires were generated with immunoSEQ multiplex PCR, while TCRdb's copy carries only in-frame clones and drops some. Of roughly 160,000 clones listed, 86% are singletons. Sequences were obtained from peripheral blood. Receptor source: a man aged 55 to 70 with acute or convalescent COVID-19.

The chain links TRBV28 to TRBJ2-5; D unclear. Germline V gives CDR1 MDHEN, CDR2 SYDVKM. This CDR3 has 15 amino acids. Trimming shortened V by 5 bases and J by 3 bases, and 16 bases separated the two germline ends. The CDR3 region has the DNA TGTGCCAGCAGTCCCCTAGGCTCGGGTAAAGAGACCCAGTACTTC. It translates to CASSPLGSGKETQYF.

The gene calls are TRBV9 and TRBJ2-6; possibly TRBD1 for D (6 bases). This CDR3 is 18 amino acids long. Trimming cost V 4 bases and J 0 bases, with 17 bases left between them. Germline loops: CDR1 SGDLS, CDR2 YYNGEE. The CDR3 DNA follows: TGTGCCAGCAGCCCCCTGGGGGCGGGCTTCTCTGGGGCCAACGTCCTGACTTTC. Amino acids: CASSPLGAGFSGANVLTF.

This clone was observed a single time. The chain is built from TRBV5-1 and TRBJ2-1; TRBD1 matches at 12 bases. Trimming at V came to 4 bases and at J to 9 bases, leaving 11 bases not matched to a gene. CDR1 and CDR2 from the germline V gene are SGHRS and YFSETQ. CDR3 size: 16 residues. The chain's CDR3 is CASSGTGGTGGGEQFF. The CDR3 DNA reads as TGCGCCAGCAGCGGAACAGGCGGGACAGGGGGCGGTGAGCAGTTCTTC.

The J gene is TRBJ1-2, the V gene TRBV6-5; 7 nucleotides align to TRBD1. The CDR3 covers 14 residues. Germline assignment: CDR1 MNHEY and CDR2 SVGAGI. With 6 bases clipped from V and 4 bases from J, the junction kept 8 bases outside the gene matches. The chain's CDR3 is CASSPDRATYGYTF. In DNA, the CDR3 is TGTGCCAGCAGCCCCGACAGGGCTACCTATGGCTACACCTTC.

The gene calls are TRBV24-1 and TRBJ2-1; TRBD1 agrees at 8 bases. V dropped 4 bases and J dropped 7; count of bases not matched to a gene: 8. Germline values: CDR1 KGHDR, CDR2 SFDVKD. The length of the CDR3 is 15 residues. The CDR3 sequence: CATSDSGTGLNEQFF. The CDR3 nucleotides are TGTGCCACCAGTGACTCCGGGACAGGACTTAATGAGCAGTTCTTC.

This clone is labeled as medium-sized. The J gene is TRBJ2-1, the V gene TRBV6-2 or TRBV6-3; 10 bases map to TRBD2. With V trimmed by 2 bases and J by 8 bases, 6 bases remained unmatched. This CDR3 comprises 15 residues. Germline values: CDR1 MNHEY, CDR2 SVGEGT. The CDR3 loop is CASSYASGSPHEQFF. As DNA, the CDR3 is TGTGCCAGCAGTTACGCTAGCGGGAGCCCTCATGAGCAGTTCTTC.

This chain uses TRBV18 with TRBJ2-2; 7 bases match TRBD2. The CDR3 totals 16 residues. CDR1 is KGHSH, CDR2 LQKENI, per germline. Trimming took 3 bases from V and 7 from J; bases not matched to a gene: 11. The CDR3 spells CASSPRLAGANGELFF. The CDR3 DNA sequence: TGTGCCAGCTCACCCCGGTTGGCGGGAGCGAACGGGGAGCTGTTTTTT.

About this clone itself: Other DNA sequences in this sample translate to the same CDR3. CDR3 sequence (DNA): TGTGCCAGCAGTTTAAGGCGGGGGGGGGACGAGCAGTACTTC. The encoded protein is CASSLRRGGDEQYF. The chain uses TRBV27 and TRBJ2-7; the match to TRBD2 covers 9 bases. After removal of 2 bases from V and 5 bases from J, the junction contained 4 bases not matched to a gene. This CDR3 spans 14 amino acids. Germline V lookup: CDR1 MNHEY, CDR2 SMNVEV (reference sequence).

The genes are TRBV6-4 and TRBJ1-2, with 9 bases fitting TRBD1. Germline V gene sequence: CDR1 MRHNA, CDR2 SNTAGT. V shed 10 bases and J 4 bases; nucleotides not matched to a gene: 1. The length of the CDR3 is 11 residues. CDR3 DNA: TGTGCCACACAGGGGGCCTATGGCTACACCTTC. Translating gives CATQGAYGYTF.

The chain has TRBV10-3 and TRBJ1-2, with TRBD1 identical over 7 bases. The CDR3 runs to 12 residues. The trim removed 6 bases at V and 10 bases at J, leaving 8 bases unmatched. Per the germline V gene, CDR1 is ENHRY and CDR2 is SYGVKD. The CDR3 is CAISPGDSTYTF. CDR3 bases: TGTGCCATCAGCCCAGGGGACAGTACCTACACCTTC.

This chain links TRBV5-1 with TRBJ2-2; D possibly corresponds to TRBD1 (5 bases). Germline lookup yields CDR1 SGHRS and CDR2 YFSETQ. This CDR3 is 15 amino acids long. V lost 4 bases and J lost 0, with 10 bases in between. The CDR3 DNA sequence: TGCGCCAGCAGCACCCAGGGAACGAACACCGGGGAGCTGTTTTTT. As protein: CASSTQGTNTGELFF.

The CDR3 loop is CSAIGGGTQYF. The DNA of the CDR3 is TGCAGTGCCATCGGGGGGGGGACCCAGTACTTC. The chain has TRBV20-1 and TRBJ2-5; 8 nucleotides line up with TRBD2. Germline lookup yields CDR1 DFQATT and CDR2 SNEGSKA (reference sequence). The CDR3 has 11 amino acids. The ends lost 6 bases at V and 7 bases at J; junction bases unmatched: 4.

This clone was seen once. This chain joins TRBV6-5 and TRBJ2-3; 7 nucleotides align to TRBD2. Trimming removed 10 bases from V and 3 bases from J; junction bases left unmatched: 10. Germline loops: CDR1 MNHEY, CDR2 SVGAGI. The CDR3 extends over 14 amino acids. This chain's CDR3 is CATAWGGRTDTQYF. CDR3 nucleotide sequence: TGTGCCACGGCCTGGGGCGGGAGAACAGATACGCAGTATTTT.

The chain carries TRBV27 and TRBJ2-3; D uncertain. CDR1 and CDR2 from the germline V gene are MNHEY and SMNVEV (reference sequence). The ends were cut back, 5 bases at V and 4 bases at J, with 13 bases in the middle. CDR3 length equals 14 residues. For the CDR3, the DNA is TGTGCCAGCAGTGACCGGTCTGGAGCAGATACGCAGTATTTT. Translating it yields CASSDRSGADTQYF.

In the case of this clone: Within the sample, other DNA sequences also encode this same CDR3. The chain has TRBV29-1 and TRBJ1-5; D perhaps matches TRBD1 (5 bases). The CDR3 covers 13 residues. Trimming took 0 bases from V and 7 from J, leaving 10 bases between them. The germline V gene has CDR1 SQVTM and CDR2 ANQGSEA. The CDR3 DNA is TGCAGCGTTGAAGAGCAGGGTGGCCAGCCCCAGCATTTT. Its translation is CSVEEQGGQPQHF.

This chain connects TRBV29-1 to TRBJ1-2; 8 nucleotides line up with TRBD1. Germline V CDR1 and CDR2: SQVTM, ANQGSEA. The CDR3 covers 15 residues. V shed 3 bases and J 2 bases; nucleotides not matched to a gene: 8. In nucleotides, the CDR3 is TGCAGCGTTGACCGAGACAGGGGAGTAAACTATGGCTACACCTTC. Its protein product is CSVDRDRGVNYGYTF. The whole variable domain, filled in from reference TRBV29-1 and TRBJ1-2, reads SAVISQKPSRDICQRGTSLTIQCQVDSQVTMMFWYRQQPGQSLTLIATANQGSEATYESGFVIDKFPISRPNLTFSTLTVSNMSPEDSSIYLCSVDRDRGVNYGYTFGSGTRLTVV.

V and J are TRBV28 and TRBJ1-2, with a weak D call TRBD1 (5 bases). The germline V and J ends were trimmed by 7 bases and 4 bases, with 19 bases remaining between them. The CDR3 sequence is 15 residues long. Germline-derived CDR1 and CDR2 are MDHEN and SYDVKM. The CDR3 spells CASTSPGGASYGYTF. DNA of the CDR3: TGTGCCAGCACTTCTCCTGGTGGGGCGAGCTATGGCTACACCTTC.

The rearrangement joins TRBV10-1 to TRBJ1-6; possible D gene TRBD1, 6 bases. Germline V lookup: CDR1 WNHNN, CDR2 SYGVQD (reference sequence). This CDR3 region has 14 residues. Trimming removed 4 bases at V and 8 bases at J, with 12 bases between. CDR3 in amino acids: CASSADRSYSPLHF. The CDR3 DNA follows: TGCGCCAGCAGTGCCGACAGGAGCTATTCACCCCTCCACTTT.

This rearrangement joins TRBV5-8 to TRBJ2-3; no clear D. There are 13 residues in the CDR3. V lost 7 bases and J lost 0, with 9 bases in between. Per germline, CDR1 SGHTS and CDR2 YDEGEE. CDR3 coding DNA: TGTGCCAGCCTCGTCTTTAGCACAGATACGCAGTATTTT. This encodes CASLVFSTDTQYF.

The V gene is TRBV19, the J gene TRBJ2-7, with TRBD2 identical over 11 bases. Trimming at V came to 6 bases and at J to 5 bases, leaving 9 bases not matched to a gene. Germline V gene lookup returns CDR1 LNHDA and CDR2 SQIVND (reference sequence). The CDR3 runs to 15 residues. CDR3 sequence reads: CASRSTSGSIHEQYF. The DNA of the CDR3 is TGTGCCAGTAGGAGTACTAGCGGGAGTATCCACGAGCAGTACTTC.

J is TRBJ2-5 and V is TRBV14; 7 bases agree with TRBD1. The CDR3 runs 15 residues. The V gene end was trimmed by 3 bases and the J gene end by 4 bases; junction bases not matched to a gene: 8. Germline V gene lookup returns CDR1 SGHDN and CDR2 FVKESK. The CDR3 region is CASSHRGYVVETQYF. The CDR3 DNA follows: TGTGCCAGCAGCCACAGGGGGTATGTGGTAGAGACCCAGTACTTC.